Below are 18 T cell receptor beta chains sequenced from a single sample in a study of blood T cell repertoires in COVID-19. Here immunoSEQ multiplex PCR was the method, and the copy in TCRdb shows in-frame clones only, minus some. The sample has roughly 90,000 clones; 75% to 90% are singletons. Sequencing used peripheral blood. These receptors all stem from a woman of 80 years or more with active COVID-19.

The gene calls are TRBV27 and TRBJ2-1; 8 bases match TRBD2. With V trimmed by 1 base and J by 0 bases, 8 bases remained unmatched. The CDR3 totals 18 residues. The germline V gene has CDR1 MNHEY and CDR2 SMNVEV (reference sequence). CDR3 DNA sequence: TGTGCCAGCAGTTTATTTAGCGGGACCACCAGCTCCTACAATGAGCAGTTCTTC. Translated, it gives CASSLFSGTTSSYNEQFF.

V usage is TRBV28 and J usage is TRBJ2-2; 9 bases match TRBD1. J gave up 7 bases and V 7 bases, and 7 bases lay outside the gene matches. The CDR3 extends over 14 amino acids. Germline CDR1 and CDR2: MDHEN and SYDVKM. CDR3 residues: CASTPGQGGGELFF. The CDR3 DNA is TGTGCCAGCACCCCGGGACAGGGAGGCGGGGAGCTGTTTTTT.

The chain combines TRBV7-2 with TRBJ2-2, with TRBD2 matching 8 bases. Germline loops: CDR1 SGHTA, CDR2 FQGNSA. J lost 5 bases, V lost 7 bases, and 9 bases had no gene match. The CDR3 sequence is 15 residues long. CDR3 coding DNA: TGTGCCAGCACCCGGGGGGGGGCGAGAACCGGGGAGCTGTTTTTT. Its translation: CASTRGGARTGELFF.

V and J are TRBV19 and TRBJ2-3; 10 nucleotides line up with TRBD2. This CDR3 has 14 residues. CDR1 is LNHDA, CDR2 SQIVND, per germline (reference sequence). The V segment lost 7 bases and the J segment 4 bases; nucleotides outside the gene matches: 5. CDR3 sequence: CASTLAGRADTQYF. CDR3 bases: TGTGCCAGTACACTAGCGGGAAGGGCAGATACGCAGTATTTT.

A single count supports this clone. The gene calls are TRBV5-5 and TRBJ1-2; no clear D. Trimming cost V 7 bases and J 5 bases, with 9 bases left between them. The CDR3 consists of 11 residues. The germline CDR1 and CDR2 sequences are SGHKS and YYEKEE (reference sequence). The CDR3, as DNA: TGTGCCAGCGGGGAGTTTTATGGCTACACCTTC. The encoded protein is CASGEFYGYTF.

Here the CDR3 reads CASSRGGAGQETQYF. For the CDR3, the DNA is TGTGCCAGCAGCCGGGGGGGGGCAGGCCAAGAGACCCAGTACTTC. V gene TRBV7-2 combines with J gene TRBJ2-5, with 8 bases that match TRBD2. CDR1 and CDR2 from the germline V gene are SGHTA and FQGNSA. The ends lost 5 bases at V and 1 base at J; junction bases unmatched: 6. CDR3 length: 15 residues.

CDR3: CASSLEVRGEQFF. CDR3 bases: TGCGCCAGCAGCTTGGAGGTTCGGGGTGAGCAGTTCTTC. This chain uses TRBV5-1 with TRBJ2-1, with D possibly matching TRBD2 (5 bases). Deletions cut 0 bases from V and 9 bases from J, with 10 bases between. Germline assignment: CDR1 SGHRS and CDR2 YFSETQ. The CDR3 is 13 residues long.

The chain combines TRBV2 with TRBJ1-2; 10 nucleotides agree with TRBD1. Germline V gene data show CDR1 as SNHLY and CDR2 as FYNNEI. V was clipped by 6 bases and J by 3 bases; unmatched bases: 4. This CDR3 contains 14 residues. CDR3 bases: TGTGCCAGCAGATCTGACAGGGGGCACTATGGCTACACCTTC. Its translation: CASRSDRGHYGYTF.

This chain connects TRBV11-3 to TRBJ1-1; D gene unclear. The V end was cut by 0 bases, the J end by 5 bases, with 7 bases between. The germline CDR1 and CDR2 sequences are SGHNT and YENEEA. The length of the CDR3 is 13 residues. The CDR3 loop is CASSLEGGTEAFF. The DNA for the CDR3 is TGTGCCAGCAGCTTAGAGGGAGGGACTGAAGCTTTCTTT.

This sequence joins TRBV18 and TRBJ2-3, with TRBD2 matching 11 bases. Germline lookup yields CDR1 KGHSH and CDR2 LQKENI. The V gene end was trimmed by 2 bases and the J gene end by 2 bases; junction bases not matched to a gene: 3. The CDR3 has 16 amino acids. The CDR3: CASSPALAGATDTQYF. Written as DNA, the CDR3 is TGTGCCAGCTCACCAGCACTAGCGGGAGCCACAGATACGCAGTATTTT.

This chain joins TRBV6-4 and TRBJ1-5, with unresolved D. From germline, CDR1 is MRHNA and CDR2 SNTAGT. V lost 7 bases, J lost 0 bases, and 13 bases lay in between. The CDR3 runs to 15 residues. The CDR3 protein is CASTPTPDSNQPQHF. In nucleotides, the CDR3 is TGTGCCAGCACCCCGACACCGGATAGCAATCAGCCCCAGCATTTT.

The rearrangement uses TRBV27 and TRBJ2-1; the D gene is possibly TRBD1 (6 bases). Germline lookup yields CDR1 MNHEY and CDR2 SMNVEV (reference sequence). The CDR3 loop spans 14 amino acids. The V gene lost 2 bases and the J gene lost 4 bases, with 9 bases spanning the gap. CDR3 protein: CASSLTGTYNEQFF. The CDR3 DNA follows: TGTGCCAGCAGTTTAACTGGGACATACAATGAGCAGTTCTTC.

The chain joins TRBV9 to TRBJ1-2; D remains unclear. The CDR3 is 14 residues long. Germline V CDR1 and CDR2: SGDLS, YYNGEE. Trimming shortened V by 0 bases and J by 5 bases, and 11 bases separated the two germline ends. For the CDR3, the DNA is TGTGCCAGCAGCGTAGAGGCAGGTAGATATGGCTACACCTTC. Translated, it gives CASSVEAGRYGYTF.

The table lists this clone with a count of one. The chain carries TRBV10-3 and TRBJ2-7; TRBD1 matches at 7 bases. V dropped 3 bases and J dropped 2; count of bases not matched to a gene: 7. The CDR3 is made up of 15 amino acids. The germline CDR1 and CDR2 sequences are ENHRY and SYGVKD. The CDR3 DNA is TGTGCCATCAGTGACGCATTGAGGGGGCCCTACGAGCAGTACTTC. Translation gives CAISDALRGPYEQYF.

The V call is TRBV4-3, the J call TRBJ1-2; a possible D gene is TRBD1 (5 bases). In germline, CDR1 is LGHNA, CDR2 YSLEER. The CDR3 has 13 amino acids. Deletions cut 0 bases from V and 5 bases from J, with 7 bases between. The CDR3 loop is CASSQEGGYGYTF. CDR3 nucleotides: TGCGCCAGCAGCCAAGAGGGGGGGTATGGCTACACCTTC.

The chain employs TRBV12-3 or TRBV12-4 and TRBJ2-5; D remains ambiguous. Trimming stripped 1 base from V and 4 bases from J, with 7 bases between. The CDR3 runs to 13 residues. Here the CDR3 reads CASSLGIRETQYF. The CDR3 coding sequence is TGTGCCAGCAGTTTAGGCATCAGAGAGACCCAGTACTTC.

The gene calls are TRBV7-9 and TRBJ2-1; 7 bases match TRBD2. The V gene end was trimmed by 0 bases and the J gene end by 8 bases; junction bases not matched to a gene: 7. The germline CDR1 and CDR2 sequences are SEHNR and FQNEAQ (reference sequence). The CDR3 is 15 residues long. Here the CDR3 DNA reads TGTGCCAGCAGCTTAGCCCGGGCGGGGGTCGATGAGCAGTTCTTC. It is translated as CASSLARAGVDEQFF.

The J gene is TRBJ2-3, the V gene TRBV28; TRBD2 aligns across 10 bases. The CDR3 loop spans 15 amino acids. From germline, CDR1 is MDHEN and CDR2 SYDVKM. V dropped 6 bases and J dropped 5; count of bases not matched to a gene: 8. CDR3 in amino acids: CASSSAGGGGDTQYF. CDR3 coding DNA: TGTGCCAGCAGCTCAGCGGGAGGGGGGGGAGATACGCAGTATTTT.